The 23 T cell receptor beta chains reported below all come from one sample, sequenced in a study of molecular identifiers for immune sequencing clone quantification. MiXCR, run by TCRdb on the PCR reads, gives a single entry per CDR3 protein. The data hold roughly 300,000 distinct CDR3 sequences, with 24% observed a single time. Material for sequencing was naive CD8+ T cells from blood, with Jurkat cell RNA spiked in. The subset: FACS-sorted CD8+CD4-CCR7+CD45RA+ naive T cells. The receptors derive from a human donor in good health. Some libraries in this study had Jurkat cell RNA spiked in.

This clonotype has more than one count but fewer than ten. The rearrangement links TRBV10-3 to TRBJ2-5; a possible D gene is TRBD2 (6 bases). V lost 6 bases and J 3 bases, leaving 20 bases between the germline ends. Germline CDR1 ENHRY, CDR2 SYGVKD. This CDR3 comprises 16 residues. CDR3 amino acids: CAISGVGSSVEETQYF. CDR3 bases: TGTGCCATCAGCGGGGTTGGGTCTAGCGTGGAAGAGACCCAGTACTTC.

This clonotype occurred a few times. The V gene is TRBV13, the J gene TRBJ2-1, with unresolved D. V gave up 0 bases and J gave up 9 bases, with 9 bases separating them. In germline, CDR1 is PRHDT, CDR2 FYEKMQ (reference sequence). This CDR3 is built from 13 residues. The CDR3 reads CASSLGVPAEQFF. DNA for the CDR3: TGTGCCAGCAGCTTAGGCGTCCCGGCTGAGCAGTTCTTC.

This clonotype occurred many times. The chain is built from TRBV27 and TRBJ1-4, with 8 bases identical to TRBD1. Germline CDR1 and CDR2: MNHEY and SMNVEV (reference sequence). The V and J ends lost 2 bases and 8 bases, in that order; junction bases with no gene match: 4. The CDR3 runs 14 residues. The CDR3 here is CASSLRTGREKLFF. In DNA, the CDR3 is TGTGCCAGCAGTTTAAGGACAGGGAGGGAAAAACTGTTTTTT.

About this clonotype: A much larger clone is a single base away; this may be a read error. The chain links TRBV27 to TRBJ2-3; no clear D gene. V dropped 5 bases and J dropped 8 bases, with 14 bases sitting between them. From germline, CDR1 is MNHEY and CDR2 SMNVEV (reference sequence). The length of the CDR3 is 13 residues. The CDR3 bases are TGTGCCAGCAGTCTGAACTACCCAGGTACGCAGTATTTT. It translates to CASSLNYPGTQYF.

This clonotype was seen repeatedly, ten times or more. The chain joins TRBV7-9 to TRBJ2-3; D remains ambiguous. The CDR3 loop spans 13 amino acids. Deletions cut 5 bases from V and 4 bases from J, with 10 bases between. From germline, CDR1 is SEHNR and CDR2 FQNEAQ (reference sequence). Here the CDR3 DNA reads TGTGCCAGCAGCGGCCCCCTGGCAGATACGCAGTATTTT. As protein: CASSGPLADTQYF.

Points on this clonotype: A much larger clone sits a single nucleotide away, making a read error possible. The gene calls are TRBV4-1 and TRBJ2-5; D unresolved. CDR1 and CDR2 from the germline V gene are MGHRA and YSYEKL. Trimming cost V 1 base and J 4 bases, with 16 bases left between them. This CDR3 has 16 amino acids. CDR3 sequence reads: CASSQVAPTGPETQYF. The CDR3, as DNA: TGCGCCAGCAGCCAAGTAGCCCCGACTGGACCAGAGACCCAGTACTTC.

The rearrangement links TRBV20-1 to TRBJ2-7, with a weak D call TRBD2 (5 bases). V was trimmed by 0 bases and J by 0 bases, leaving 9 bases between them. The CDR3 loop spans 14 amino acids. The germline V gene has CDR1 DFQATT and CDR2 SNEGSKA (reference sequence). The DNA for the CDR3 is TGCAGTGCTAGAGAAGCTAGCTCCTCCTACGAGCAGTACTTC. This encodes CSAREASSSYEQYF.

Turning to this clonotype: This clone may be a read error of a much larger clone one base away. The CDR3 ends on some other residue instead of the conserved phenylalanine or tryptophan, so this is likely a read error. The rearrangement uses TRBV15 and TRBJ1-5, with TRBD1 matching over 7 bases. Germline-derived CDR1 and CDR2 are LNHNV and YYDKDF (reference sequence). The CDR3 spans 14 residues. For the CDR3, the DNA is TGTGCCACCAGCGGAGACAGGGACCGTCAGCCCCAGCATCTT. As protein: CATSGDRDRQPQHL.

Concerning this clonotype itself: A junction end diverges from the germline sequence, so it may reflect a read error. CDR3 protein: CASIGQGCSQAQHF. The CDR3 DNA is TGTGCCAGCATCGGACAGGGGTGCAGTCAGGCCCAGCATTTT. The genes are TRBV9 and TRBJ1-5; 9 nucleotides agree with TRBD1. The V gene's germline CDR1 is SGDLS and CDR2 YYNGEE. The CDR3 is 14 residues long. Full variable domain (outside the CDR3, taken from reference TRBV9 and TRBJ1-5): DSGVTQTPKHLITATGQRVTLRCSPRSGDLSVYWYQQSLDQGLQFLIQYYNGEERAKGNILERFSAQQFPDLHSELNLSSLELGDSALYFCASIGQGCSQAQHFGDGTRLSIL.

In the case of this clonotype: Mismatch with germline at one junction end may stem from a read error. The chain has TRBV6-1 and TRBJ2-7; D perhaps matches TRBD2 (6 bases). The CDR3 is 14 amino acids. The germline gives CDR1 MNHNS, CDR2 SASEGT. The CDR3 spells CTSSEVGLRYEQYF. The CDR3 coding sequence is TGTACCAGCAGTGAAGTGGGACTTAGGTACGAGCAGTACTTC.

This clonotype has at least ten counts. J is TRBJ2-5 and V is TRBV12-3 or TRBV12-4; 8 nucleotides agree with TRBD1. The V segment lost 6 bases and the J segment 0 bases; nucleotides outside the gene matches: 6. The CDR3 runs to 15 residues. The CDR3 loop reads CASSQRTGYQETQYF. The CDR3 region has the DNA TGTGCCAGCAGCCAGAGGACAGGGTACCAAGAGACCCAGTACTTC.

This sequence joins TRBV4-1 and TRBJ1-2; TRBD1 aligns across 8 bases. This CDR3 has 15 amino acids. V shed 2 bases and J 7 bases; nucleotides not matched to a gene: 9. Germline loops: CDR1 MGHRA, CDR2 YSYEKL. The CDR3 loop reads CASSQMRDRSSGYTF. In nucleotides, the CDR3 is TGCGCCAGCAGCCAAATGCGGGACAGGTCATCTGGCTACACCTTC.

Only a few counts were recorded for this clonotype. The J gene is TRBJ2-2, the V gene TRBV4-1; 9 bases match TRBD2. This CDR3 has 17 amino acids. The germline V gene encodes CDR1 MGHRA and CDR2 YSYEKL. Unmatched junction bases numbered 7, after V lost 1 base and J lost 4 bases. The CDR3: CASSQALPSGATGELFF. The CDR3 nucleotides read TGCGCCAGCAGCCAAGCCTTACCTAGCGGGGCCACCGGGGAGCTGTTTTTT.

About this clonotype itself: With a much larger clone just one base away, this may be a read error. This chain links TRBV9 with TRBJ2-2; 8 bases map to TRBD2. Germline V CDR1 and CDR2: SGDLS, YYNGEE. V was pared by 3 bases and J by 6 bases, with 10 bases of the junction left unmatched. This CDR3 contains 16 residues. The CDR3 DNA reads TGTGCCAGCAGCGCAACAGCGGGGGCCCCCGCCGGGGAGCTGTTTTTT. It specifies CASSATAGAPAGELFF.

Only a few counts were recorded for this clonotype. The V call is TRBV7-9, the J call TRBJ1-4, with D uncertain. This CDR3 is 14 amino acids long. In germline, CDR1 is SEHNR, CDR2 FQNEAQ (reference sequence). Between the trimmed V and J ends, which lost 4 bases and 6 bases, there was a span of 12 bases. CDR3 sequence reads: CASSYGPGDEKLFF. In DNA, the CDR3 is TGTGCCAGCAGCTACGGACCCGGGGATGAAAAACTGTTTTTT.

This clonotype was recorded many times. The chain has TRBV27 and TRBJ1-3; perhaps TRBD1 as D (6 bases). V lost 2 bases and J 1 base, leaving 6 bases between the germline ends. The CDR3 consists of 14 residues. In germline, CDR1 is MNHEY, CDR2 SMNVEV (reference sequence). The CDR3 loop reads CASSLRGSGNTIYF. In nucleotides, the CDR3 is TGTGCCAGCAGTTTAAGGGGGTCTGGAAACACCATATATTTT.

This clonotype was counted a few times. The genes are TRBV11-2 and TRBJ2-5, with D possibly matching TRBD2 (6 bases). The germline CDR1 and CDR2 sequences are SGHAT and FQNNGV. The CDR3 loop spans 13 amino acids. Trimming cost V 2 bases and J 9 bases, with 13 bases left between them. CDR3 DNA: TGTGCCAGCAGCTTACTTTCCTGGGGGGCCCAGTACTTC. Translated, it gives CASSLLSWGAQYF. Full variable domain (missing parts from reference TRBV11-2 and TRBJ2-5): EAGVAQSPRYKIIEKRQSVAFWCNPISGHATLYWYQQILGQGPKLLIQFQNNGVVDDSQLPKDRFSAERLKGVDSTLKIQPAKLEDSAVYLCASSLLSWGAQYFGPGTRLLVL.

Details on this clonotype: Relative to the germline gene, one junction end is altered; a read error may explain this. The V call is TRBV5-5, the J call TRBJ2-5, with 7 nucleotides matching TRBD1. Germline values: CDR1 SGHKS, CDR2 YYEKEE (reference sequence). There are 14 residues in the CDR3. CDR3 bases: TGTGCCAGCAGCGAGGGACAGAACCAAGAGGCCCAGTACTTC. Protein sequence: CASSEGQNQEAQYF.

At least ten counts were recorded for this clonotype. The CDR3 DNA reads TGCGCCAGCAGCCAAGATAGACCGGGACCCGGTTTTGAAAAACTGTTTTTT. Translated: CASSQDRPGPGFEKLFF. This chain connects TRBV4-3 to TRBJ1-4, with a weak D call TRBD1 (5 bases). CDR3 size: 17 residues. With 0 bases removed from V and 7 bases from J, the gap between germline ends came to 18 bases. Germline loops: CDR1 LGHNA, CDR2 YSLEER.

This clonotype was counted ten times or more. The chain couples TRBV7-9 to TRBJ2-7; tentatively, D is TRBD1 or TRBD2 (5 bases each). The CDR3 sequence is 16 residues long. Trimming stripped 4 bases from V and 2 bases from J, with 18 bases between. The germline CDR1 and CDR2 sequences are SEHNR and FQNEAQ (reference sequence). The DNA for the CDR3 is TGTGCCAGCAGCTCTAACCGGGACCGCCAAGCCTACGAGCAGTACTTC. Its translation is CASSSNRDRQAYEQYF. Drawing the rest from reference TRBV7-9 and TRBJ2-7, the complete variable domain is DTGVSQNPRHKITKRGQNVTFRCDPISEHNRLYWYRQTLGQGPEFLTYFQNEAQLEKSRLLSDRFSAERPKGSFSTLEIQRTEQGDSAMYLCASSSNRDRQAYEQYFGPGTRLTVT.

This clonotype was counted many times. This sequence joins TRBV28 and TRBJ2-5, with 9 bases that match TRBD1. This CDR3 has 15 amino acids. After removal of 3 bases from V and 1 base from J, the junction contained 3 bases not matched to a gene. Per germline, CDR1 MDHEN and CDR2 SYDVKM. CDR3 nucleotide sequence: TGTGCCAGCAGTTTCTTGGACAGGGGCCAAGAGACCCAGTACTTC. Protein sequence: CASSFLDRGQETQYF. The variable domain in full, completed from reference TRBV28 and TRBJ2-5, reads DVKVTQSSRYLVKRTGEKVFLECVQDMDHENMFWYRQDPGLGLRLIYFSYDVKMKEKGDIPEGYSVSREKKERFSLILESASTNQTSMYLCASSFLDRGQETQYFGPGTRLLVL.

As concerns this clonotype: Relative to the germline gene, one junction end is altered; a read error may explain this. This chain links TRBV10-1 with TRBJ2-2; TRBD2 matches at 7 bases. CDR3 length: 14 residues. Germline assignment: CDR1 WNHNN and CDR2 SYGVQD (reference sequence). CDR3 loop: CASSIAGNTGEQFF. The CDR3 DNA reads TGCGCCAGCAGTATAGCGGGCAACACCGGGGAGCAGTTTTTT.

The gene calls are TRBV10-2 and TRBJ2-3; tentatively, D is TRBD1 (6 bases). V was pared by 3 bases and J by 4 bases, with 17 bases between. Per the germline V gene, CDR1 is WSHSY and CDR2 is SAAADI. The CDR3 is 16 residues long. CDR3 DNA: TGCGCCAGCAGTGACCCCGGGACACTCAACCCAGATACGCAGTATTTT. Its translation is CASSDPGTLNPDTQYF.